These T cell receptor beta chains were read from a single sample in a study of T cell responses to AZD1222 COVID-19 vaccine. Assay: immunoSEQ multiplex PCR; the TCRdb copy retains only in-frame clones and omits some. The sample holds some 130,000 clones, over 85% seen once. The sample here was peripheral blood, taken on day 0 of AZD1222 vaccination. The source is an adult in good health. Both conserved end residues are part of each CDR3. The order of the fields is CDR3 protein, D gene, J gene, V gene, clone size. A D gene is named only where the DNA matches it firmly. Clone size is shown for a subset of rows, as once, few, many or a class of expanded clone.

CDR3aa: CASSKPSPGNGYTF
d_gene: -
j_gene: TRBJ1-2
v_gene: TRBV11-2
abundance: -

CDR3aa: CATTPGGQLFGETQYF
d_gene: -
j_gene: TRBJ2-5
v_gene: TRBV19
abundance: -

CDR3aa: CASREYPTPVLPTLQLAKNIQYF
d_gene: -
j_gene: TRBJ2-4
v_gene: TRBV2
abundance: -

CDR3aa: CASSYPDRRLTYEQYF
d_gene: TRBD1
j_gene: TRBJ2-7
v_gene: TRBV6-5
abundance: -

CDR3aa: CASSKAGLEAFF
d_gene: -
j_gene: TRBJ1-1
v_gene: TRBV19
abundance: -

CDR3aa: CASSLMGRQGLNEKLFF
d_gene: TRBD1
j_gene: TRBJ1-4
v_gene: TRBV28
abundance: -

CDR3aa: CASSSFYPGRQIYGYTF
d_gene: -
j_gene: TRBJ1-2
v_gene: TRBV27
abundance: -

CDR3aa: CASSSGRKSPLHF
d_gene: -
j_gene: TRBJ1-6
v_gene: TRBV6-4
abundance: -

CDR3aa: CASSEAAGGSYEQYF
d_gene: TRBD2
j_gene: TRBJ2-7
v_gene: TRBV6-1
abundance: -

CDR3aa: CASSQVKDRDEQYF
d_gene: TRBD1
j_gene: TRBJ2-7
v_gene: TRBV4-1
abundance: few

CDR3aa: CASSNSAGGELFF
d_gene: -
j_gene: TRBJ2-2
v_gene: TRBV6-5
abundance: -

CDR3aa: CASSPLGRPISGNTIYF
d_gene: -
j_gene: TRBJ1-3
v_gene: TRBV9
abundance: -

CDR3aa: CASSDRVPATQYF
d_gene: TRBD1
j_gene: TRBJ2-5
v_gene: TRBV18
abundance: -

CDR3aa: CASRETGEDYGYTF
d_gene: TRBD1
j_gene: TRBJ1-2
v_gene: TRBV6-4
abundance: -

CDR3aa: CASSLGWSGTNEKLFF
d_gene: -
j_gene: TRBJ1-4
v_gene: TRBV7-8
abundance: -

CDR3aa: CASSLDGRGYDGYTF
d_gene: -
j_gene: TRBJ1-2
v_gene: TRBV11-2
abundance: -

CDR3aa: CASSTSAPYNEQFF
d_gene: -
j_gene: TRBJ2-1
v_gene: TRBV27
abundance: -

CDR3aa: CASSHRDRIINEQFF
d_gene: TRBD1
j_gene: TRBJ2-1
v_gene: TRBV3-1/TRBV3-2
abundance: -

CDR3aa: CASSYSVNEQFF
d_gene: -
j_gene: TRBJ2-1
v_gene: TRBV27
abundance: -

CDR3aa: CASSVLAGGTDTQYF
d_gene: TRBD2
j_gene: TRBJ2-3
v_gene: TRBV9
abundance: -

CDR3aa: CASSYRELGLNTEAFF
d_gene: -
j_gene: TRBJ1-1
v_gene: TRBV6-5
abundance: -

CDR3aa: CASRTGVEQYF
d_gene: TRBD1
j_gene: TRBJ2-7
v_gene: TRBV6-5
abundance: -

CDR3aa: CATSPGPPASGANVLTF
d_gene: -
j_gene: TRBJ2-6
v_gene: TRBV10-3
abundance: -

CDR3aa: CASSSGDRDPETQYF
d_gene: TRBD1
j_gene: TRBJ2-5
v_gene: TRBV11-2
abundance: -

CDR3aa: CASSLDRGREKLFF
d_gene: TRBD1
j_gene: TRBJ1-4
v_gene: TRBV28
abundance: once

CDR3aa: CASSIAAGLGTGELFF
d_gene: -
j_gene: TRBJ2-2
v_gene: TRBV19
abundance: -

CDR3aa: CASSTYNEQFF
d_gene: -
j_gene: TRBJ2-1
v_gene: TRBV28
abundance: -

CDR3aa: CASSQRGLIKYGYTF
d_gene: -
j_gene: TRBJ1-2
v_gene: TRBV6-5
abundance: -

CDR3aa: CASSLGPFRGYEQYF
d_gene: -
j_gene: TRBJ2-7
v_gene: TRBV5-1
abundance: once

CDR3aa: CSVGVVSEAFF
d_gene: -
j_gene: TRBJ1-1
v_gene: TRBV29-1
abundance: once

CDR3aa: CASRTTGGSDQPQHF
d_gene: TRBD1
j_gene: TRBJ1-5
v_gene: TRBV6-5
abundance: -

CDR3aa: CASSPGHLGDYGYTF
d_gene: -
j_gene: TRBJ1-2
v_gene: TRBV18
abundance: once

CDR3aa: CASSLAGDGYTF
d_gene: -
j_gene: TRBJ1-2
v_gene: TRBV5-5
abundance: -

CDR3aa: CASSSGQGYQPQHF
d_gene: TRBD1
j_gene: TRBJ1-5
v_gene: TRBV11-2
abundance: -

CDR3aa: CASSDGLAGTTDTQYF
d_gene: TRBD2
j_gene: TRBJ2-3
v_gene: TRBV5-1
abundance: -

CDR3aa: CGRGQHLNYGYTF
d_gene: TRBD1
j_gene: TRBJ1-2
v_gene: TRBV30
abundance: -